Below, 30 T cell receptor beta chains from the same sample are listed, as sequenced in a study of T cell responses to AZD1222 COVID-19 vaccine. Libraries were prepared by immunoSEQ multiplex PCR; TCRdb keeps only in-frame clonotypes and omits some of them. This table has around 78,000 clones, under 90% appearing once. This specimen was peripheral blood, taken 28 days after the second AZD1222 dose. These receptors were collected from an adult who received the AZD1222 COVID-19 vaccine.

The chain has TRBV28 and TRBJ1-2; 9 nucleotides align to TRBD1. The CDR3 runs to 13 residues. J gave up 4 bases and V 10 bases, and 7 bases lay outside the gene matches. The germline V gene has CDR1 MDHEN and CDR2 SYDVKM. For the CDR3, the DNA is TGTGCCACTACAACAGGGGGCCCCTATGGCTACACCTTC. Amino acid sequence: CATTTGGPYGYTF.

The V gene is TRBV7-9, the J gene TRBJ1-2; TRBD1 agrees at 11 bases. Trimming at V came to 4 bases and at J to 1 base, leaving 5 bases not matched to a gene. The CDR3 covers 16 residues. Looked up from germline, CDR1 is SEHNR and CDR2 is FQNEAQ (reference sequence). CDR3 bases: TGTGCCAGCAGCTCCGGGACAGGGGGGCTTAACTATGGCTACACCTTC. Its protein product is CASSSGTGGLNYGYTF. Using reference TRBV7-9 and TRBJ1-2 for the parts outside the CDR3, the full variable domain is DTGVSQNPRHKITKRGQNVTFRCDPISEHNRLYWYRQTLGQGPEFLTYFQNEAQLEKSRLLSDRFSAERPKGSFSTLEIQRTEQGDSAMYLCASSSGTGGLNYGYTFGSGTRLTVV.

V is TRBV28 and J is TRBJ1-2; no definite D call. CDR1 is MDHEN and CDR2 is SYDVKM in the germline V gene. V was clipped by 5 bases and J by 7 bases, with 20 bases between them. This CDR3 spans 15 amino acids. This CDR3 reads CASSVNRRGVGGYTF. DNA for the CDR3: TGTGCCAGCAGTGTCAATCGACGTGGGGTAGGTGGCTACACCTTC.

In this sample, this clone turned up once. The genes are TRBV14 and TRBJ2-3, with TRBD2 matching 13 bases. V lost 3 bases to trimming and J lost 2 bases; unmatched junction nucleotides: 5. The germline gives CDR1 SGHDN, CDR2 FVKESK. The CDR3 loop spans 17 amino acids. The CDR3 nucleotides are TGTGCCAGCAGCCACGAGGGACTAGCGGGGTTCACAGATACGCAGTATTTT. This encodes CASSHEGLAGFTDTQYF.

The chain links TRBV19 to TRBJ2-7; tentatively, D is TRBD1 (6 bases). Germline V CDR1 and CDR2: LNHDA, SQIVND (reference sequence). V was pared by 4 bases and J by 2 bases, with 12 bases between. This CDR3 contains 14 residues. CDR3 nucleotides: TGTGCCAGTAGTACCCAGACAGGCACCTACGAGCAGTACTTC. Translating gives CASSTQTGTYEQYF. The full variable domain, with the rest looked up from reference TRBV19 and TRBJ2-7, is DGGITQSPKYLFRKEGQNVTLSCEQNLNHDAMYWYRQDPGQGLRLIYYSQIVNDFQKGDIAEGYSVSREKKESFPLTVTSAQKNPTAFYLCASSTQTGTYEQYFGPGTRLTVT.

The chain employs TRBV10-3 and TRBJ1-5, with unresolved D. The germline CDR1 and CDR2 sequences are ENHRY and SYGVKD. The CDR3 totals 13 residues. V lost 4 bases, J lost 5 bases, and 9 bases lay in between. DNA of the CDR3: TGTGCCATCAGTGTGGGCCTCGATCAGCCCCAGCATTTT. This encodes CAISVGLDQPQHF.

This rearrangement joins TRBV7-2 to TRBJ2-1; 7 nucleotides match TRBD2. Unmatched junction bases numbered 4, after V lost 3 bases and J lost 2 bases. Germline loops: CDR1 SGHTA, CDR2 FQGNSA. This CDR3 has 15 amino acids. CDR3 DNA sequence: TGTGCCAGCAGCTTGATGGGGGGGGCCTACAATGAGCAGTTCTTC. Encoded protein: CASSLMGGAYNEQFF.

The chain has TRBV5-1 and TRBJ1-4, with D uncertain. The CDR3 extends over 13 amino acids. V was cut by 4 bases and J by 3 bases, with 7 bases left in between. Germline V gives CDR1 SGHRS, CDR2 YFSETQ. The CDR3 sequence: CASSVGPNEKLFF. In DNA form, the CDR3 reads TGCGCCAGCAGCGTTGGGCCTAATGAAAAACTGTTTTTT.

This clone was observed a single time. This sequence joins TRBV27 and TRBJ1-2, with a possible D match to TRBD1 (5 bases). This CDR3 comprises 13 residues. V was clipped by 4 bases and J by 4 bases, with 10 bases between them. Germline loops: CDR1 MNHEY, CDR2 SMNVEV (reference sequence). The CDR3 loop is CASSSPGGYGYTF. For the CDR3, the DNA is TGTGCCAGCAGTTCCCCGGGGGGCTATGGCTACACCTTC.

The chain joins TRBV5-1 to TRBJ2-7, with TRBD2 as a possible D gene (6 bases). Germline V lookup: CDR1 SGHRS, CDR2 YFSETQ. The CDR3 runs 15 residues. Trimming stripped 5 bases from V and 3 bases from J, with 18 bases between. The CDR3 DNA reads TGCGCCAGCAGGGGAGGTTCGGGAGCAATCTACGAGCAGTACTTC. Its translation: CASRGGSGAIYEQYF.

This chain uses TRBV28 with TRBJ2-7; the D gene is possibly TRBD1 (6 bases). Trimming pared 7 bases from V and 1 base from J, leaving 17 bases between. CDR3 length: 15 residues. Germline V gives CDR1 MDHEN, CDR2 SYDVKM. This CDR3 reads CASMEDGQLSYEQYF. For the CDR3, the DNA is TGTGCCAGCATGGAGGACGGACAGCTTTCCTACGAGCAGTACTTC.

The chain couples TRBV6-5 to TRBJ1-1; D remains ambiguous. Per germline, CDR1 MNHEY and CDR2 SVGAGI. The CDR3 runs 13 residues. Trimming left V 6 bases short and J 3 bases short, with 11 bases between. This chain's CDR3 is CASRFSGDTEAFF. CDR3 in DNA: TGTGCCAGCAGGTTCTCCGGGGACACTGAAGCTTTCTTT.

The CDR3 here is CASSLQGEGTEAFF. The CDR3, as DNA: TGTGCCAGCAGCTTACAGGGCGAGGGCACTGAAGCTTTCTTT. The chain combines TRBV11-2 with TRBJ1-1; D might be TRBD1 (5 bases). This CDR3 region has 14 residues. V lost 2 bases, J lost 4 bases, and 11 bases lay in between. Germline assignment: CDR1 SGHAT and CDR2 FQNNGV.

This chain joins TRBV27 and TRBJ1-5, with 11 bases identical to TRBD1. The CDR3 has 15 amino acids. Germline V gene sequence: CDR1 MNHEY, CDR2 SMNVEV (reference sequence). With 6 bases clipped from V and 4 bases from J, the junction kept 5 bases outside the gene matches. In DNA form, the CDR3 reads TGTGCCAGCAGCGCTGGGACAGGGGGAAATCAGCCCCAGCATTTT. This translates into CASSAGTGGNQPQHF.

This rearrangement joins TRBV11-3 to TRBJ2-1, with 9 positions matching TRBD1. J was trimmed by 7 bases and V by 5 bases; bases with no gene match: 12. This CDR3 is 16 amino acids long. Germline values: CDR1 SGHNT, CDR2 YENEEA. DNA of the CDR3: TGTGCCAGCAGCACACGACCAGACAGGGGGTTTAATGAGCAGTTCTTC. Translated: CASSTRPDRGFNEQFF.

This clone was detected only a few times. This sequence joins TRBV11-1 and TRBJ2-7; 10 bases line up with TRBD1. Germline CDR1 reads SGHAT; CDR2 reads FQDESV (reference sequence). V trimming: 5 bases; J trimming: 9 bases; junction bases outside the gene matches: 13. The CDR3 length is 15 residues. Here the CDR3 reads CASSHSGQGNFLQYF. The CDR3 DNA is TGTGCCAGCAGCCATTCGGGACAGGGGAATTTTCTGCAGTACTTC.

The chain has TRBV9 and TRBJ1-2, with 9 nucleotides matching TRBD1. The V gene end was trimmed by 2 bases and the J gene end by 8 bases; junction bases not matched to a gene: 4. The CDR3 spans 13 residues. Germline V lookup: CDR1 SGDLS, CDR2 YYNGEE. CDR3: CASSVRTGAGYTF. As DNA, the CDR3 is TGTGCCAGCAGCGTCAGGACAGGGGCCGGCTACACCTTC.

Here the CDR3 reads CASSAGDRGRTEAFF. CDR3 DNA sequence: TGTGCCAGCAGCGCGGGGGACAGGGGGCGGACTGAAGCTTTCTTT. The chain has TRBV9 and TRBJ1-1; the match to TRBD1 covers 12 bases. CDR1 SGDLS and CDR2 YYNGEE come from the germline V gene. The trim removed 3 bases at V and 5 bases at J, leaving 5 bases unmatched. The CDR3 runs 15 residues.

The CDR3 region is CATSDRTDRGEQYF. Here the CDR3 DNA reads TGTGCCACCAGTGATAGGACGGACAGGGGCGAGCAGTACTTC. The V call is TRBV24-1, the J call TRBJ2-7; 9 bases are shared with TRBD1. V dropped 3 bases and J dropped 6; count of bases not matched to a gene: 5. The CDR3 is 14 amino acids. Per the germline V gene, CDR1 is KGHDR and CDR2 is SFDVKD.

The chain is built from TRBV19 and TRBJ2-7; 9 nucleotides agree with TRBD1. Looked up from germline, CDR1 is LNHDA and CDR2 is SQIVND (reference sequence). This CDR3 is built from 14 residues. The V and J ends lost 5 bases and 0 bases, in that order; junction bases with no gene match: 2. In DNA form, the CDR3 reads TGTGCCAGTAGTCACAGGGGGCGCTCCTACGAGCAGTACTTC. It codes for CASSHRGRSYEQYF.

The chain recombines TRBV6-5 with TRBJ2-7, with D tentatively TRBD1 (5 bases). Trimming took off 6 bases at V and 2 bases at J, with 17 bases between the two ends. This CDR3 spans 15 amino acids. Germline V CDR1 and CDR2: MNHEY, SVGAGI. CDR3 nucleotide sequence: TGTGCCAGCAGCCCCTCCCCAGACAGAACCTACGAGCAGTACTTC. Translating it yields CASSPSPDRTYEQYF.

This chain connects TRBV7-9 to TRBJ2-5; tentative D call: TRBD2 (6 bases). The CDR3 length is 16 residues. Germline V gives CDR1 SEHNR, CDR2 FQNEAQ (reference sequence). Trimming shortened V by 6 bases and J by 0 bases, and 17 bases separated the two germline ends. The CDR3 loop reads CASSPPAGIHQETQYF. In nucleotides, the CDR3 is TGTGCCAGCAGTCCCCCCGCGGGGATCCACCAAGAGACCCAGTACTTC.

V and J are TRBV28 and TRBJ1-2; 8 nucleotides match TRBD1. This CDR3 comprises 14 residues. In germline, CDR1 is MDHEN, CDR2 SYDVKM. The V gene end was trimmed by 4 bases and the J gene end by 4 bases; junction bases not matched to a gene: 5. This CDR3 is CASSSRGRSYGYTF. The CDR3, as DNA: TGTGCCAGCAGTTCCAGGGGGCGGAGCTATGGCTACACCTTC.

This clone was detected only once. The CDR3 reads CASSPTGNTEAFF. DNA of the CDR3: TGTGCCAGCAGCCCGACAGGGAACACTGAAGCTTTCTTT. The chain combines TRBV13 with TRBJ1-1, with D perhaps matching TRBD1 (6 bases). Between the trimmed V and J ends, which lost 5 bases and 1 base, there was a span of 8 bases. Germline CDR1 is PRHDT and CDR2 is FYEKMQ (reference sequence). There are 13 residues in the CDR3. Complete variable domain (other parts from reference TRBV13 and TRBJ1-1): AAGVIQSPRHLIKEKRETATLKCYPIPRHDTVYWYQQGPGQDPQFLISFYEKMQSDKGSIPDRFSAQQFSDYHSELNMSSLELGDSALYFCASSPTGNTEAFFGQGTRLTVV.

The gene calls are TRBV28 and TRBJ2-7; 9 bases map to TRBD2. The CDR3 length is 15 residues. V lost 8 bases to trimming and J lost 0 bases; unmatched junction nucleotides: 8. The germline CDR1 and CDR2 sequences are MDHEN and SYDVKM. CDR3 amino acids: CASQAAGGNSYEQYF. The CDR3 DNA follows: TGTGCCAGCCAAGCGGCGGGGGGGAACTCCTACGAGCAGTACTTC.

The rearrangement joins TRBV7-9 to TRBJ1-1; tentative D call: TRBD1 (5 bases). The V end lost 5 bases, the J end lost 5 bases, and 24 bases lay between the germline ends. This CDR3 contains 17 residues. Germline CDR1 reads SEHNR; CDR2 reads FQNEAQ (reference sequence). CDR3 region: CASSQRSGEGPGTEAFF. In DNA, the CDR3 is TGTGCCAGCAGCCAAAGATCGGGCGAGGGGCCGGGGACTGAAGCTTTCTTT.

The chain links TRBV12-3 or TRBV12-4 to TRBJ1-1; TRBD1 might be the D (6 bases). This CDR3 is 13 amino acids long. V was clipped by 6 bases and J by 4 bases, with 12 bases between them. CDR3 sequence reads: CASRTGQATEAFF. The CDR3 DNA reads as TGTGCCAGCAGAACAGGGCAAGCCACTGAAGCTTTCTTT.

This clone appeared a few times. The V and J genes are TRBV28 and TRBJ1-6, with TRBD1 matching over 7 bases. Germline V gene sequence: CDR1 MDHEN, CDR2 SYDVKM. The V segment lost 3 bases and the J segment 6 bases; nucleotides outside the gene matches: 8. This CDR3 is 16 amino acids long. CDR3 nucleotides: TGTGCCAGCAGTTTGTTCACAGGGGTGGGTAATTCACCCCTCCACTTT. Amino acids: CASSLFTGVGNSPLHF. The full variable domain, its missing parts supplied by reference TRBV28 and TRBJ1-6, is DVKVTQSSRYLVKRTGEKVFLECVQDMDHENMFWYRQDPGLGLRLIYFSYDVKMKEKGDIPEGYSVSREKKERFSLILESASTNQTSMYLCASSLFTGVGNSPLHFGNGTRLTVT.

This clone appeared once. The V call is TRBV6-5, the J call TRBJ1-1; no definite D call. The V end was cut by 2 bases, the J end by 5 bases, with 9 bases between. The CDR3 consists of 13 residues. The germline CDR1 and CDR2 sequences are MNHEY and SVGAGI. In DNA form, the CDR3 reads TGTGCCAGCAGTTACGCGGACGGGACTGAAGCTTTCTTT. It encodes CASSYADGTEAFF.

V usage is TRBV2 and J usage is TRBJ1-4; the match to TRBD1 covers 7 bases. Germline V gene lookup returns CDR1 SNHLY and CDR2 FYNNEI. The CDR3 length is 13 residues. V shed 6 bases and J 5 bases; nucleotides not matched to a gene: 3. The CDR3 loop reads CASRGQLNEKLFF. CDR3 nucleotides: TGTGCCAGCAGGGGACAGCTGAATGAAAAACTGTTTTTT.